This TCR beta chain was retrieved from a study of OX40 agonist ivuxolimab in advanced cancers. Autoimmune disease history or systemic immunosuppression was exclusionary. TCRdb's table, derived via immunoSEQ multiplex PCR, lists solely in-frame clones and lacks some. This table has around 60,000 clones, roughly nine tenths appearing once. Sequencing was performed on CD4+ or CD8+ T cells sorted from blood, taken in a trial of the OX40 agonist ivuxolimab. This receptor was identified in an adult with an advanced solid tumor such as melanoma, head and neck, liver or kidney cancer.

The CDR3 here is CASSSKDRGWAGELFF. CDR3 nucleotide sequence: TGTGCCAGCAGCTCCAAGGACAGAGGGTGGGCCGGGGAGCTGTTTTTT. The chain combines TRBV11-2 with TRBJ2-2, with a tentative D call TRBD1 (6 bases). This CDR3 has 16 residues. Germline V gene data show CDR1 as SGHAT and CDR2 as FQNNGV. Trimming took off 4 bases at V and 6 bases at J, with 18 bases between the two ends.